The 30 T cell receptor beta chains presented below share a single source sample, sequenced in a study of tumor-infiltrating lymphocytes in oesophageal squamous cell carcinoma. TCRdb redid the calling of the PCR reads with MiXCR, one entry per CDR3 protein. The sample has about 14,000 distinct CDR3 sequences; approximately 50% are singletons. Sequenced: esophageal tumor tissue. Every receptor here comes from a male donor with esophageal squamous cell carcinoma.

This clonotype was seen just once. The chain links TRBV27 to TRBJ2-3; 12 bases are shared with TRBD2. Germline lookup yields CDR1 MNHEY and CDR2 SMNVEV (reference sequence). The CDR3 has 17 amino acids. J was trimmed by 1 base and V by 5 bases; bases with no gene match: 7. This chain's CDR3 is CASSPRTSGIGTDTQYF. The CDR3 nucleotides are TGTGCCAGCAGTCCCAGGACTAGCGGGATAGGCACAGATACGCAGTATTTT.

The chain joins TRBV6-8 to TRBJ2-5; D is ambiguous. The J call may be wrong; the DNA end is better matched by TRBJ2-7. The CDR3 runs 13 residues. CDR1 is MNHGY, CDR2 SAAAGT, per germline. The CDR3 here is CASSSSIFDEQYF. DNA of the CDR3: TGTGCCAGCAGTTCGAGCATATTCGACGAGCAGTACTTC.

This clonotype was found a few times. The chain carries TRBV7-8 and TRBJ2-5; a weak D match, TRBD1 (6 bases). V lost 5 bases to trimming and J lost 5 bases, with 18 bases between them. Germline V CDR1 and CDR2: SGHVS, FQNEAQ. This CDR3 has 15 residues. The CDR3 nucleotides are TGTGCCAGCAGCCCAACCACGACAGGCGACGAGACCCAGTACTTC. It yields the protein CASSPTTTGDETQYF.

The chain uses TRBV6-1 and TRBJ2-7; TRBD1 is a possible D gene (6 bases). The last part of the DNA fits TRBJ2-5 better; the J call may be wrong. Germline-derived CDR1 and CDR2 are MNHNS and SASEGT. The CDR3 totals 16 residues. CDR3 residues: CASSLIGAKRGETQYF. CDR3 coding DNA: TGTGCCAGCAGCCTAATCGGGGCTAAAAGGGGGGAGACCCAGTACTTC.

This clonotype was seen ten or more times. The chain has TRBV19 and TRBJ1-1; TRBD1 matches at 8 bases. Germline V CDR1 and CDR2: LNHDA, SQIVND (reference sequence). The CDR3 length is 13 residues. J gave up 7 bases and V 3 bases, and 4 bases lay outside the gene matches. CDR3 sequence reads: CASSMGQVVEAFF. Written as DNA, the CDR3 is TGTGCCAGTAGTATGGGACAGGTGGTTGAAGCTTTCTTT.

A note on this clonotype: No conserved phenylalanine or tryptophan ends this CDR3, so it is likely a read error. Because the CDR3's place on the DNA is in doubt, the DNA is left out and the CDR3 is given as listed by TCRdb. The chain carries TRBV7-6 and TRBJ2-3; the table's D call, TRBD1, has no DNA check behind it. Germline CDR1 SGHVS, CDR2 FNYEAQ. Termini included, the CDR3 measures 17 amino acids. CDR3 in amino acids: CASSLGGGAPTSSTLGT.

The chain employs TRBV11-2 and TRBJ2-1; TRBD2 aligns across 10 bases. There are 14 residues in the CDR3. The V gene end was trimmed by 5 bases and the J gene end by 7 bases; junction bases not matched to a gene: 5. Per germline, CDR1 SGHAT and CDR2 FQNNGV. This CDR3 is CASSLAGEWNEQFF. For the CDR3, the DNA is TGTGCCAGCAGCCTAGCGGGAGAGTGGAATGAGCAGTTCTTC. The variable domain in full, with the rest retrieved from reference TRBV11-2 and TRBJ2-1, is EAGVAQSPRYKIIEKRQSVAFWCNPISGHATLYWYQQILGQGPKLLIQFQNNGVVDDSQLPKDRFSAERLKGVDSTLKIQPAKLEDSAVYLCASSLAGEWNEQFFGPGTRLTVL.

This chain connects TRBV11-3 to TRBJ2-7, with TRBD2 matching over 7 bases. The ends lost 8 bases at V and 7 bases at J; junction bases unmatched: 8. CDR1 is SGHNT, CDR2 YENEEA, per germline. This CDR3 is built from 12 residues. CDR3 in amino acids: CASRQRGPEQYF. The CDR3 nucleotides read TGTGCCAGCCGGCAGCGGGGACCTGAGCAGTACTTC.

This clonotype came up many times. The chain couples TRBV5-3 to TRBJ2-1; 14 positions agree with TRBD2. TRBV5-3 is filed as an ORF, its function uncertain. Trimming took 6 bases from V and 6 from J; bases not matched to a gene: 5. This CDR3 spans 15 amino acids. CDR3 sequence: CARNPGLAGGNEQFF. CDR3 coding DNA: TGTGCCAGAAACCCCGGACTAGCGGGAGGCAATGAGCAGTTCTTC.

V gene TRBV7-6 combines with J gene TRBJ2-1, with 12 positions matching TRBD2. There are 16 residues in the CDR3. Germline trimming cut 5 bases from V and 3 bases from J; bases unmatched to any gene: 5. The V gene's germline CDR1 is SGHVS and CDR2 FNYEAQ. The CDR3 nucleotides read TGTGCCAGCAGCCCCCGGACTAGCGGGGACTACAATGAGCAGTTCTTC. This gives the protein CASSPRTSGDYNEQFF.

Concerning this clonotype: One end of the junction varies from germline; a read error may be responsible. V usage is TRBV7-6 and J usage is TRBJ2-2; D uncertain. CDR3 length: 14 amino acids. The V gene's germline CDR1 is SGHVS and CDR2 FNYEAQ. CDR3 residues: CASSLGTKTGELFF. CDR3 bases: TGTGCCAGCAGCTTAGGGACGAAAACCGGGGAGCTGTTTTTT.

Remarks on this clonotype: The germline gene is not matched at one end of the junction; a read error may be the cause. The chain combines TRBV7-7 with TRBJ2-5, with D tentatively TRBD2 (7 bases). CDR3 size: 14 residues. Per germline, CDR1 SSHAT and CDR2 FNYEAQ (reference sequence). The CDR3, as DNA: TGTGCTAGCAGCTTCGGGGGGCTAGGGGAGACCCAGTACTTC. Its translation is CASSFGGLGETQYF.

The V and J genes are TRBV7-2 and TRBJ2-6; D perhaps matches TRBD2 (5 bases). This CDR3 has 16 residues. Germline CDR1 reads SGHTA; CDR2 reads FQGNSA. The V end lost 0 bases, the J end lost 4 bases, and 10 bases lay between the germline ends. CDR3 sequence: CASSLAPGIGANVLTF. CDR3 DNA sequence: TGTGCCAGCAGCTTAGCGCCCGGGATCGGGGCCAACGTCCTGACTTTC.

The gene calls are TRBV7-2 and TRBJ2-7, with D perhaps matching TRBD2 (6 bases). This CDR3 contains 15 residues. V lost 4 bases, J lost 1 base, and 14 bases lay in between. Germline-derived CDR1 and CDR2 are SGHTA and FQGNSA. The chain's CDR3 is CASSSDGAGSYEQYF. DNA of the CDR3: TGTGCCAGCAGCTCGGACGGGGCGGGATCCTACGAGCAGTACTTC.

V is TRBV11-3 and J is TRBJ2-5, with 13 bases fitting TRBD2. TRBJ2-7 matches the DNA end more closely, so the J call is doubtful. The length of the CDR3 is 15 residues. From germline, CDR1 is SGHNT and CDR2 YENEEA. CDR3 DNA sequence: TGTGCCAGCAACCCCTGGGGACTAGCGGGGTTCGAGCAGTACTTC. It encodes CASNPWGLAGFEQYF.

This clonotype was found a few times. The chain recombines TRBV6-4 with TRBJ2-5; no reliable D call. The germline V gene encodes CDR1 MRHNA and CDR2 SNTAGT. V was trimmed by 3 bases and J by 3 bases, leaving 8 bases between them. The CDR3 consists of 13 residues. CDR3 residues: CASSEWAEETQYF. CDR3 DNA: TGTGCCAGCAGTGAGTGGGCAGAAGAGACCCAGTACTTC.

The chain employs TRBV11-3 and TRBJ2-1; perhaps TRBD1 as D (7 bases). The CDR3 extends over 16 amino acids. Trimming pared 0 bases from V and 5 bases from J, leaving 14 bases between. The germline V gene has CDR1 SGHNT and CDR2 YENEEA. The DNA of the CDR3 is TGTGCCAGCAGCTTAGATCAGGGGGGTTTGAACAATGAGCAGTTCTTC. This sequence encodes CASSLDQGGLNNEQFF. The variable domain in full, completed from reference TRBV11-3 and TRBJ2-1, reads EAGVVQSPRYKIIEKKQPVAFWCNPISGHNTLYWYLQNLGQGPELLIRYENEEAVDDSQLPKDRFSAERLKGVDSTLKIQPAELGDSAVYLCASSLDQGGLNNEQFFGPGTRLTVL.

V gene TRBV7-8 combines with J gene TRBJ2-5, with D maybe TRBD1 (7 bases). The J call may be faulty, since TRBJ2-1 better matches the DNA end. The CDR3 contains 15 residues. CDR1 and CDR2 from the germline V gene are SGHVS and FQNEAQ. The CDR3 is CASSSSWTGGDEQFF. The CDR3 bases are TGTGCCAGCAGCTCCTCGTGGACAGGCGGGGATGAGCAGTTCTTC.

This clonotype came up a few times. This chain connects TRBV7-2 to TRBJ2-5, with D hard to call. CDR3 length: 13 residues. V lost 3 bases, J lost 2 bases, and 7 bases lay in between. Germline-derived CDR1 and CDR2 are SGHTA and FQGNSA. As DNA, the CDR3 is TGTGCCAGCAGCTTCGCGGTACAAGAGACCCAGTACTTC. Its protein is CASSFAVQETQYF.

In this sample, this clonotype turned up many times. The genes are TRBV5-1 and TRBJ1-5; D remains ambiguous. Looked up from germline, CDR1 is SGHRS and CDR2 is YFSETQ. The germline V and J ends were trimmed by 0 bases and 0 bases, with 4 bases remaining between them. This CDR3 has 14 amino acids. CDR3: CASSLGGSNQPQHF. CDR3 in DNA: TGCGCCAGCAGCTTGGGCGGTAGCAATCAGCCCCAGCATTTT. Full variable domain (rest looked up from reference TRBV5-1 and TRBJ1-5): KAGVTQTPRYLIKTRGQQVTLSCSPISGHRSVSWYQQTPGQGLQFLFEYFSETQRNKGNFPGRFSGRQFSNSRSEMNVSTLELGDSALYLCASSLGGSNQPQHFGDGTRLSIL.

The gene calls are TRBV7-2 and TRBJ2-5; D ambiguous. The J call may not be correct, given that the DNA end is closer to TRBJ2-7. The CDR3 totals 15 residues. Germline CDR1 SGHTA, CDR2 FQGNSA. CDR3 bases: TGTGCCAGCAGCCCCGGGTCGGACGGTTCCTACGAGCAGTACTTC. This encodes CASSPGSDGSYEQYF.

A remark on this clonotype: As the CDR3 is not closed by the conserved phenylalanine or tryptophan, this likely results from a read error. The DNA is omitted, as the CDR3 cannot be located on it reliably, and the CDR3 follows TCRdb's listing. CDR3 sequence: CASSQTGDWPTSSTS. The chain has TRBV14 and TRBJ2-7; TRBD1, as called in the table, went unchecked against the DNA. Germline lookup yields CDR1 SGHDN and CDR2 FVKESK. The CDR3 region is 15 residues in length, termini included.

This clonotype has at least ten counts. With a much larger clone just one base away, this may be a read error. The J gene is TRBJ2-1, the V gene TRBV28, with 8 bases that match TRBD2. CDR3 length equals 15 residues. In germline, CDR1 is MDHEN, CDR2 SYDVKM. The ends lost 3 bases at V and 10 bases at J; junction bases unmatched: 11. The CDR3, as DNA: TGTGCCAGCAGTTTCTCGGGGGGGCCTTACCCGGAGCAGTTCTTC. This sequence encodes CASSFSGGPYPEQFF.

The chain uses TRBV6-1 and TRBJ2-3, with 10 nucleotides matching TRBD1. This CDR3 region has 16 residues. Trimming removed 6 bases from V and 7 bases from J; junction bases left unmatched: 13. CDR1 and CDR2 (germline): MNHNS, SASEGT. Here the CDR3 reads CASSPSADRGSYTQYF. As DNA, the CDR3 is TGTGCCAGCAGCCCCTCGGCGGACAGGGGGTCATATACGCAGTATTTT.

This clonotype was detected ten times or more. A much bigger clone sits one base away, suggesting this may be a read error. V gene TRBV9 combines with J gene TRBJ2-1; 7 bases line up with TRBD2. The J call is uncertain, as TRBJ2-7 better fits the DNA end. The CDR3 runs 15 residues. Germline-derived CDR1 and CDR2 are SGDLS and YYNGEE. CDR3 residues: CASSVPPGGGDEQYF. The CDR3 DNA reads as TGTGCCAGCAGCGTACCTCCGGGGGGAGGAGATGAGCAGTACTTC.

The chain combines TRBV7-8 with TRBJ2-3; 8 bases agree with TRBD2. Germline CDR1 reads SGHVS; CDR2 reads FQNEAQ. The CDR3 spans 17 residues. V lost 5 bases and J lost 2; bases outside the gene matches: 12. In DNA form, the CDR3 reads TGTGCCAGCAGCCACGGGGTAGCGGGAATTAACACAGATACGCAGTATTTT. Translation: CASSHGVAGINTDTQYF. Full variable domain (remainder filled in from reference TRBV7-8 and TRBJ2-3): GAGVSQSPRYKVAKRGQDVALRCDPISGHVSLFWYQQALGQGPEFLTYFQNEAQLDKSGLPSDRFFAERPEGSVSTLKIQRTQQEDSAVYLCASSHGVAGINTDTQYFGPGTRLTVL.

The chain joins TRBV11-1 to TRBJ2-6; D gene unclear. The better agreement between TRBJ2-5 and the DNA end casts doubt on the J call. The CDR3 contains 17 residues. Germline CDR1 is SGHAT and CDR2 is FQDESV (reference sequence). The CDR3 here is CASSLVFGSTVQETQYF. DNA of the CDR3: TGTGCCAGCAGCTTAGTTTTCGGCAGTACTGTTCAAGAGACCCAGTACTTC.

CDR3 bases: TGTGCCAGCAGCTTACAGGACACCGGGGAGCTGTTTTTT. This codes for CASSLQDTGELFF. This chain joins TRBV11-3 and TRBJ2-2; the D is unclear. Per the germline V gene, CDR1 is SGHNT and CDR2 is YENEEA. V shed 2 bases and J shed 3 bases, with 4 bases lying between them. The CDR3 sequence is 13 residues long.

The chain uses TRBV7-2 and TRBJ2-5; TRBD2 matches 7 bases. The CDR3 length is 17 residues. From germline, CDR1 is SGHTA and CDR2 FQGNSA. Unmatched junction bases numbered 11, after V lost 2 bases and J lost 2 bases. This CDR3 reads CASSLSAPGGGQETQYF. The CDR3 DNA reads TGTGCCAGCAGCTTAAGCGCCCCTGGGGGAGGGCAAGAGACCCAGTACTTC.

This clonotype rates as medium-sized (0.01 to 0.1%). CDR3 in DNA: TGTGCCAGCAGTGAAGTTAGCCAGGGGGCCTACGAGCAGTACTTC. It codes for CASSEVSQGAYEQYF. The rearrangement joins TRBV6-1 to TRBJ2-7, with 7 bases lining up with TRBD1. Per germline, CDR1 MNHNS and CDR2 SASEGT. The CDR3 sequence is 15 residues long. J lost 2 bases, V lost 1 base, and 5 bases had no gene match.